These 19 T cell receptor beta chains were all obtained from the same sample, sequenced in a study of T-cell memory formation after mild COVID-19. MiXCR, run by TCRdb on the 5' RACE reads, gives a single entry per CDR3 protein. The sample includes 200,000 to 250,000 distinct CDR3 sequences, more than 9% of them seen just once. Sequencing input: PBMCs or a T cell subset sorted from them (not recorded which). Receptors originate from a man between 18 and 29 years old who had mild COVID-19 (a few samples of this study predate the infection). Cell type and time point are not known.

This clonotype was seen a handful of times. The chain carries TRBV5-1 and TRBJ1-3, with D perhaps TRBD1 (6 bases). The CDR3 runs 17 residues. The germline V gene has CDR1 SGHRS and CDR2 YFSETQ. Trimming cost V 4 bases and J 0 bases, with 17 bases left between them. CDR3 bases: TGCGCCAGCAGCGCTGAGGGGGGGGCCAGCTCTGGAAACACCATATATTTT. Translating it yields CASSAEGGASSGNTIYF.

This clonotype showed up just a few times. J is TRBJ1-1 and V is TRBV4-2; 8 nucleotides match TRBD1. CDR3 size: 14 residues. CDR1 LGHNA and CDR2 YNFKEQ come from the germline V gene. Trimming took 4 bases from V and 4 from J; bases not matched to a gene: 5. CDR3 residues: CASSPETGGTEAFF. For the CDR3, the DNA is TGTGCCAGCAGCCCGGAAACAGGGGGCACTGAAGCTTTCTTT.

The chain has TRBV25-1 and TRBJ1-4; D perhaps matches TRBD1 (5 bases). CDR1 and CDR2 from the germline V gene are MGHDK and SYGVNS. The CDR3 totals 13 residues. Trimming left V 3 bases short and J 8 bases short, with 10 bases between. CDR3 bases: TGTGCCAGCAGTGAGGGGGTTGACGAAAAACTGTTTTTT. Protein sequence: CASSEGVDEKLFF.

This clonotype was observed a handful of times. V is TRBV30 and J is TRBJ1-5; D is possibly TRBD1 (5 bases). CDR1 is GTSNPN and CDR2 is SVGIG in the germline V gene (reference sequence). The CDR3 is made up of 13 amino acids. Trimming took 2 bases from V and 2 from J, leaving 7 bases between them. The CDR3 loop is CAWSLGGNQPQHF. The DNA of the CDR3 is TGTGCCTGGAGTCTGGGGGGCAATCAGCCCCAGCATTTT.

The chain carries TRBV7-2 and TRBJ2-3; no definite D call. Germline V gives CDR1 SGHTA, CDR2 FQGNSA. V gave up 6 bases and J gave up 2 bases, with 12 bases separating them. The CDR3 is 14 residues long. The CDR3 is CASRRGPNTDTQYF. As DNA, the CDR3 is TGTGCCAGCAGGAGAGGACCGAACACAGATACGCAGTATTTT.

This clonotype was counted between two and nine times. The V call is TRBV7-7, the J call TRBJ2-7; D unclear. Trimming removed 5 bases from V and 7 bases from J, with 18 bases in between. The length of the CDR3 is 14 residues. The germline V gene encodes CDR1 SSHAT and CDR2 FNYEAQ (reference sequence). CDR3: CASSQSGRAGEQYF. Here the CDR3 DNA reads TGTGCCAGCAGCCAATCCGGACGGGCTGGGGAGCAGTACTTC.

This chain links TRBV12-3 or TRBV12-4 with TRBJ2-5, with a tentative D call TRBD2 (5 bases). The CDR3 sequence is 14 residues long. Trimming cost V 1 base and J 5 bases, with 11 bases left between them. Here the CDR3 reads CASSLVSAGETQYF. The CDR3, as DNA: TGTGCCAGCAGTTTAGTTTCGGCGGGTGAGACCCAGTACTTC.

Ten or more counts support this clonotype. The junction differs from germline at one of its ends, possibly a read error. This chain uses TRBV7-7 with TRBJ2-3, with 12 bases identical to TRBD2. The CDR3 loop spans 16 amino acids. The germline V gene has CDR1 SSHAT and CDR2 FNYEAQ (reference sequence). CDR3 in amino acids: CASSLLAGGPSDTQYF. The DNA of the CDR3 is TGTGCTAGCAGCCTCCTAGCGGGGGGGCCCTCAGATACGCAGTATTTT. Complete variable domain (other parts from reference TRBV7-7 and TRBJ2-3): GAGVSQSPRYKVTKRGQDVTLRCDPISSHATLYWYQQALGQGPEFLTYFNYEAQPDKSGLPSDRFSAERPEGSISTLTIQRTEQRDSAMYRCASSLLAGGPSDTQYFGPGTRLTVL.

This clonotype came up a few times. V usage is TRBV7-6 and J usage is TRBJ1-4, with 7 bases identical to TRBD1. This CDR3 is built from 14 residues. Trimming at V came to 8 bases and at J to 7 bases, leaving 10 bases not matched to a gene. Germline assignment: CDR1 SGHVS and CDR2 FNYEAQ. In DNA form, the CDR3 reads TGTGCCAGCCGGGGTCCAGGGGGACGTGAAAAACTGTTTTTT. This sequence encodes CASRGPGGREKLFF.

This clonotype was seen more than once but under ten times. This CDR3 is CASSQDTLLGAFF. CDR3 sequence (DNA): TGTGCCAGCAGCCAAGACACACTACTTGGAGCTTTCTTT. This chain links TRBV3-1 with TRBJ1-1; the D is unclear. Germline CDR1 is LGHDT and CDR2 is YNNKEL (reference sequence). V was clipped by 0 bases and J by 10 bases, with 12 bases between them. The CDR3 extends over 13 amino acids. The variable domain in full, completed from reference TRBV3-1 and TRBJ1-1, reads DTAVSQTPKYLVTQMGNDKSIKCEQNLGHDTMYWYKQDSKKFLKIMFSYNNKELIINETVPNRFSPKSPDKAHLNLHINSLELGDSAVYFCASSQDTLLGAFFGQGTRLTVV.

This chain joins TRBV11-2 and TRBJ2-3, with D perhaps matching TRBD2 (7 bases). Per germline, CDR1 SGHAT and CDR2 FQNNGV. V lost 7 bases to trimming and J lost 10 bases, with 18 bases between them. The CDR3 covers 13 residues. CDR3 DNA sequence: TGTGCCAGCACCCTAGGGGGGGCTTATCCGCAGTATTTT. Its translation: CASTLGGAYPQYF.

The chain carries TRBV7-2 and TRBJ2-2; unclear D gene. V lost 6 bases, J lost 0 bases, and 2 bases lay in between. CDR3 size: 12 residues. CDR1 is SGHTA and CDR2 is FQGNSA in the germline V gene. CDR3 amino acids: CASRSNTGELFF. The CDR3 DNA reads TGTGCCAGCAGATCGAACACCGGGGAGCTGTTTTTT.

The chain recombines TRBV4-2 with TRBJ1-3, with 7 bases that match TRBD1. Losses at the gene ends were 4 bases for V and 4 bases for J; bases not matched to a gene: 7. The CDR3 has 15 amino acids. In germline, CDR1 is LGHNA, CDR2 YNFKEQ. In DNA form, the CDR3 reads TGTGCCAGCAGCCCGGAACAGGGGAGAGGAAACACCATATATTTT. Its protein is CASSPEQGRGNTIYF.

The V gene is TRBV6-2 or TRBV6-3, the J gene TRBJ1-6; D gene uncertain. The V and J ends lost 2 bases and 4 bases respectively, with 12 bases between them. The CDR3 runs to 16 residues. Germline CDR1 reads MNHEY; CDR2 reads SVGEGT. This CDR3 is CASSYLGDRYNSPLHF. Written as DNA, the CDR3 is TGTGCCAGCAGTTACCTCGGAGACCGATATAATTCACCCCTCCACTTT.

This clonotype occurred a few times. The chain is built from TRBV6-2 or TRBV6-3 and TRBJ1-2; D unclear. Trimming took 6 bases from V and 7 from J, leaving 12 bases between them. The CDR3 totals 12 residues. Germline-derived CDR1 and CDR2 are MNHEY and SVGEGT. Written as DNA, the CDR3 is TGTGCCAGCAGCAAAGGACGGGGTGGCTACACCTTC. This codes for CASSKGRGGYTF.

This clonotype was found a few times. The gene calls are TRBV6-6 and TRBJ1-4, with no clear D. V was cut by 8 bases and J by 0 bases, with 16 bases left in between. The CDR3 contains 16 residues. CDR1 and CDR2 (germline): MNHNY, SVGAGI (reference sequence). The CDR3 nucleotides read TGTGCCAGCCATTCAAACGACGGCACAACTAATGAAAAACTGTTTTTT. Protein sequence: CASHSNDGTTNEKLFF.

This chain joins TRBV20-1 and TRBJ2-5; D perhaps matches TRBD1 (6 bases). The germline V gene has CDR1 DFQATT and CDR2 SNEGSKA (reference sequence). The CDR3 spans 11 residues. V was pared by 1 base and J by 7 bases, with 7 bases between. CDR3 in amino acids: CSARGRGTQYF. The DNA of the CDR3 is TGCAGTGCTAGAGGCAGGGGGACCCAGTACTTC.

The V gene is TRBV5-6, the J gene TRBJ1-1; no firm D call. Germline V CDR1 and CDR2: SGHDT, YYEEEE. Trimming took off 2 bases at V and 11 bases at J, with 16 bases between the two ends. The length of the CDR3 is 13 residues. The DNA of the CDR3 is TGTGCCAGCAGCTTTGGTAGTCGAGCTTTCGCTTTCTTT. Amino acid sequence: CASSFGSRAFAFF.

V and J are TRBV29-1 and TRBJ2-3, with D unresolved. The length of the CDR3 is 13 residues. From germline, CDR1 is SQVTM and CDR2 ANQGSEA. Trimming cost V 0 bases and J 3 bases, with 7 bases left between them. CDR3 sequence reads: CSVEDLGTDTQYF. The CDR3 DNA reads TGCAGCGTTGAAGATTTGGGGACAGATACGCAGTATTTT.